This is a list of T cell receptor beta chains from one sample in a study of blood T cell repertoires in COVID-19. Data came from immunoSEQ multiplex PCR; TCRdb stores just in-frame clones and leaves some out. The data show about 480,000 clones, approximately 90% seen once. Sequencing used PBMCs or T cells enriched from blood (not recorded which). These receptors originate from a woman between 40 and 55 years old who had recovered from COVID-19. CDR3s include the opening cysteine and the closing phenylalanine or tryptophan. D genes are given only for firm matches. Not all rows give a size; the values are once, few, many and, for expanded clones, a class.

v_call: TRBV5-1; j_call: TRBJ1-1; d_call: TRBD1; clone_size: .; cdr3_nt: TGCGCCAGCAGCTTGAGACAGGGTTTTAACACTGAAGCTTTCTTT; cdr3_aa: CASSLRQGFNTEAFF
v_call: TRBV6-5; j_call: TRBJ1-1; d_call: .; clone_size: .; cdr3_nt: TGTGCCAGCAGGGTCCAGGTCACTGAAGCTTTCTTT; cdr3_aa: CASRVQVTEAFF
v_call: TRBV28; j_call: TRBJ2-3; d_call: .; clone_size: .; cdr3_nt: TGTGCCAGCAGTTTAAGCGCCTTCTATGATACGCAGTATTTT; cdr3_aa: CASSLSAFYDTQYF
v_call: TRBV24-1; j_call: TRBJ1-2; d_call: .; clone_size: .; cdr3_nt: TGTGCCACCAGTGCATCGGGGTGGAACTATGGCTACACCTTC; cdr3_aa: CATSASGWNYGYTF
v_call: TRBV7-9; j_call: TRBJ1-2; d_call: .; clone_size: once; cdr3_nt: TGTGCCAGCAGCTTAGCAGAGAGGGATGGCTACACCTTC; cdr3_aa: CASSLAERDGYTF
v_call: TRBV10-3; j_call: TRBJ1-1; d_call: .; clone_size: few; cdr3_nt: TGTGCCATCAGTGTACAGGGCAACACTGAAGCTTTCTTT; cdr3_aa: CAISVQGNTEAFF
v_call: TRBV7-9; j_call: TRBJ2-3; d_call: .; clone_size: .; cdr3_nt: TGTGCCAGCAGCTTAAGTCAGGGGGGCCGCACAGATACGCAGTATTTT; cdr3_aa: CASSLSQGGRTDTQYF
v_call: TRBV7-8; j_call: TRBJ2-1; d_call: TRBD1; clone_size: .; cdr3_nt: TGTGCCAGCGGGACCCGGGACAGCCTTTACAATGAGCAGTTCTTC; cdr3_aa: CASGTRDSLYNEQFF
v_call: TRBV30; j_call: TRBJ2-5; d_call: .; clone_size: .; cdr3_nt: TGTGCCTGGAGTTATAGGGAGTTCGAGACCCAGTACTTC; cdr3_aa: CAWSYREFETQYF
v_call: TRBV6-1; j_call: TRBJ2-7; d_call: .; clone_size: .; cdr3_nt: TGTGCCAGCAGTGAATTGGACAGAAGCTACGAGCAGTACTTC; cdr3_aa: CASSELDRSYEQYF
v_call: TRBV20-1; j_call: TRBJ1-5; d_call: .; clone_size: .; cdr3_nt: TGCAGTGCTAGTAGGAATGGACAGTTTATACAGCCCCAGCATTTT; cdr3_aa: CSASRNGQFIQPQHF
v_call: TRBV3-1/TRBV3-2; j_call: TRBJ1-3; d_call: TRBD1; clone_size: .; cdr3_nt: TGTGCCAGCAGCCAAGGTTATGCAGGGGGAGACTCTGGAAACACCATATATTTT; cdr3_aa: CASSQGYAGGDSGNTIYF
v_call: TRBV11-2; j_call: TRBJ1-2; d_call: TRBD1; clone_size: .; cdr3_nt: TGTGCCAGCAGCCTCACCCGGGACAGGGATTTCTATGGCTACACCTTC; cdr3_aa: CASSLTRDRDFYGYTF
v_call: TRBV25-1; j_call: TRBJ1-1; d_call: TRBD1; clone_size: .; cdr3_nt: TGTGCCAGCAGTGAAGTAGGGACAGGGGTAGGGACTGAAGCTTTCTTT; cdr3_aa: CASSEVGTGVGTEAFF
v_call: TRBV12-3/TRBV12-4; j_call: TRBJ1-6; d_call: .; clone_size: once; cdr3_nt: TGTGCCAGCAGCCAGCGACCTTCACCCCTCCACTTT; cdr3_aa: CASSQRPSPLHF
v_call: TRBV7-2; j_call: TRBJ2-2; d_call: .; clone_size: .; cdr3_nt: TGTGCCACCCGAGGAGAGGGTCAAGCTGTCGGGGAGCTGTTTTTT; cdr3_aa: CATRGEGQAVGELFF
v_call: TRBV30; j_call: TRBJ2-1; d_call: TRBD2; clone_size: .; cdr3_nt: TGTGCCTGGACGGCTAGCGGGAGGGCTCAGTTCTTC; cdr3_aa: CAWTASGRAQFF
v_call: TRBV6-5; j_call: TRBJ1-2; d_call: .; clone_size: .; cdr3_nt: TGTGCCAGCAGGGGGGGGACGGCTTATGGCTACACCTTC; cdr3_aa: CASRGGTAYGYTF
v_call: TRBV2; j_call: TRBJ2-2; d_call: TRBD1; clone_size: .; cdr3_nt: TGTGCCAGCATGACAGGGCTCGAGTACACCGGGGAGCTGTTTTTT; cdr3_aa: CASMTGLEYTGELFF
v_call: TRBV30; j_call: TRBJ1-1; d_call: TRBD1; clone_size: .; cdr3_nt: TGTGCCTGGAGTCCGGGGACAGGTCGAGGCACTGAAGCTTTCTTT; cdr3_aa: CAWSPGTGRGTEAFF
v_call: TRBV24-1; j_call: TRBJ2-5; d_call: .; clone_size: .; cdr3_nt: TGTGCCACCAGTGCCATGGAGACCCAGTACTTC; cdr3_aa: CATSAMETQYF